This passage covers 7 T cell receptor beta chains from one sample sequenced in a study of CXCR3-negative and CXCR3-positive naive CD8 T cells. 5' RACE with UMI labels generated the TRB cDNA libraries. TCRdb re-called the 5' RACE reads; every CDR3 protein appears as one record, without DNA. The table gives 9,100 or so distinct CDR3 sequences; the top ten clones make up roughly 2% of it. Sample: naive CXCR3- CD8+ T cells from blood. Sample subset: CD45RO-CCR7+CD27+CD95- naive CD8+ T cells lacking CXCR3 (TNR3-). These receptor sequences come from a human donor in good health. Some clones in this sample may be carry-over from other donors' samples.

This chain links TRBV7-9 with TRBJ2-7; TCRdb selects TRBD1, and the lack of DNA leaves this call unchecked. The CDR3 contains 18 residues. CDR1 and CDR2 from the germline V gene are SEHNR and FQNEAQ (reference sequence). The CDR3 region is CASSSDSFPGHGVGEQYF.

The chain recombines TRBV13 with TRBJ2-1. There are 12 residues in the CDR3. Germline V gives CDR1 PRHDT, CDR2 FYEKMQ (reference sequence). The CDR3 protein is CASSLRTNEQFF.

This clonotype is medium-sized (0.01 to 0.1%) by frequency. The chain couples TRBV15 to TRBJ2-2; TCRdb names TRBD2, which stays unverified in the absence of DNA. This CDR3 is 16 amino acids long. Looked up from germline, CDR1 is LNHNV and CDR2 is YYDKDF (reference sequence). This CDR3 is CATSREGTSVPGELFF.

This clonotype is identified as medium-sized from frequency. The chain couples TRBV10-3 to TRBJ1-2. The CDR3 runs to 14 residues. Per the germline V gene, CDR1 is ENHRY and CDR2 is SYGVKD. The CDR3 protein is CAISESGANYGYTF.

The CDR3 sequence is CASSYSSGTQITGELFF. The chain combines TRBV5-1 with TRBJ2-2; the D call from TCRdb, TRBD2, cannot be confirmed without DNA. Germline CDR1 SGHRS, CDR2 YFSETQ. There are 17 residues in the CDR3.

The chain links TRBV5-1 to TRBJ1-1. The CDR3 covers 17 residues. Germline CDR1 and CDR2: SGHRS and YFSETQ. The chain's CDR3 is CASRSTGQAILPAEAFF.

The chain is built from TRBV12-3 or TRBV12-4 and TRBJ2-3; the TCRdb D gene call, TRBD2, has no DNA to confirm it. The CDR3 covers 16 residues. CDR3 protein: CASSLRLAGLGDTQYF.